This T cell receptor (beta chain) was retrieved from a study of vaccination and CD4 T cells after COVID-19. V gave up 4 bases and J gave up 7 bases, with 16 bases separating them. The germline CDR1 and CDR2 sequences are MNHEY and SVGAGI. This CDR3 has 14 residues. Sequencing of DNA taken from cultured CD4+ T cells relied on the Oncomine TCR Beta short-read assay. TCRdb independently ran MiXCR on the PCR reads; one entry per CDR3 protein. Found here are 7,000 or so distinct CDR3 sequences, about a third of them singletons; the top ten hold roughly 19%. A note on this clonotype: Its cognate antigen is unknown.

The treatment denotes: roughly 11-day PBMC culture with coronavirus spike peptide pools or control peptides (ViraFEST assay). The collection of CD4+ T cells from the unexposed donor took place before the COVID-19 pandemic (2011-2018). Sequencing was carried out using CD4+ T cells from blood, cultured in vitro. This receptor was obtained from a human donor in good health. The V call is TRBV6-5, the J call TRBJ1-2, with unresolved D. For the CDR3, the DNA is TGTGCCAGCAGTTCCGTGGCCCTAGAGGGTGGCTACACCTTC. Protein product: CASSSVALEGGYTF.